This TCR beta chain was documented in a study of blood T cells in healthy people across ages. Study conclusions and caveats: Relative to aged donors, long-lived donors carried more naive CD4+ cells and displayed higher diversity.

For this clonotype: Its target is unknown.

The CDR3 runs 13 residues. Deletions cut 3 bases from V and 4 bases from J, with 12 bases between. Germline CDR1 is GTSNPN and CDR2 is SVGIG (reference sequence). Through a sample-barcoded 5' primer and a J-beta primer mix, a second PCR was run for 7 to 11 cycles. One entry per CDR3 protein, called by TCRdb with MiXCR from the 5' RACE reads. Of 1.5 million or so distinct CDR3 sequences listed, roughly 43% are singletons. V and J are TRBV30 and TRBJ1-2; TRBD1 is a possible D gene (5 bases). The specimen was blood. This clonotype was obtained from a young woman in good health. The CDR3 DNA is TGTGCCTGGAGGACAGTCGGGACCTATGGCTACACCTTC. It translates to CAWRTVGTYGYTF. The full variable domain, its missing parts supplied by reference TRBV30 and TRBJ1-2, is SQTIHQWPATLVQPVGSPLSLECTVEGTSNPNLYWYRQAAGRGLQLLFYSVGIGQISSEVPQNLSASRPQDRQFILSSKKLLLSDSGFYLCAWRTVGTYGYTFGSGTRLTVV.